One TCR beta chain is described in this entry. Germline assignment: CDR1 SEHNR and CDR2 FQNEAQ (reference sequence). Trimming at V came to 7 bases and at J to 6 bases, leaving 18 bases not matched to a gene. The length of the CDR3 is 17 residues. The authors' processing: Researchers report that nucleated cell counts were estimated from reference gene primer amplification. Assay: immunoSEQ multiplex PCR; the TCRdb copy retains only in-frame clones and omits some. V, J and clone size reflect that table, while D and trimming were determined from the DNA. The repertoire consists of some 150,000 clones, with 70% to 90% occurring once and the leading ten covering roughly 1.3%. This sample was included in a study of blood T cell repertoires in COVID-19. Study-level background: Both acute and convalescent COVID-19 samples were obtained from the United States, Italy and Spain. PBMCs, B-cell-depleted T cells, or T cells were the source of the cDNA or gDNA that made up the material.

What was sequenced was peripheral blood. The chain has TRBV7-9 and TRBJ1-2; 9 bases are shared with TRBD1. The receptor was isolated from a man aged 60 to 75 who had recovered from COVID-19. Here the CDR3 DNA reads TGTGCCAGCACCCCACCCCTAACAGGGGGCGGAGTGGATGGCTACACCTTC. Its protein product is CASTPPLTGGGVDGYTF.